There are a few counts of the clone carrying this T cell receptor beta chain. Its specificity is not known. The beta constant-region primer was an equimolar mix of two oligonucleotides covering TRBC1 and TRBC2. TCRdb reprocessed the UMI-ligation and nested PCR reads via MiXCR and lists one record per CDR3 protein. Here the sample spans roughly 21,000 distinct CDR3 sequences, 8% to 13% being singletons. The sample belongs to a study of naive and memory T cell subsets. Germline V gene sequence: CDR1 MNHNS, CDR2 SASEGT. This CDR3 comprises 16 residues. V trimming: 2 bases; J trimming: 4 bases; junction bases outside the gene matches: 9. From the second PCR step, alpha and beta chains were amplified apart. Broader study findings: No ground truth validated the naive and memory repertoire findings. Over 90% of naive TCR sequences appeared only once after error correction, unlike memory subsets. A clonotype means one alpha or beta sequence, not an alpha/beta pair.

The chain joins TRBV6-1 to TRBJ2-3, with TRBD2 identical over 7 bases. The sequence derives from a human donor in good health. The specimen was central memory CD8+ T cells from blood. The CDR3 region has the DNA TGTGCCAGCAGTGAATTGGGGGAGGGGTCGGCAGATACGCAGTATTTT. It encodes CASSELGEGSADTQYF.